A selection of T cell receptor beta chains follows, all from one sample in a study of response to subunit inactivated influenza vaccine. TCRdb redid the calling of the RT-PCR reads with MiXCR, one entry per CDR3 protein. The table records roughly 700,000 distinct CDR3 sequences, roughly 13% of them present only once. The sample was PBMCs from blood, taken roughly 15 days before vaccination. The receptor source for this set is a man aged 50 to 60 who received an inactivated influenza vaccine. Each CDR3 is given without its conserved first and last residue.

V gene	CDR3 length	J gene	CDR3 protein
TRBV20-1	13	TRBJ2-3	SARAGTSEGDTQY
TRBV12-3/TRBV12-4	15	TRBJ2-4	ASSSLGRMKAKNIRY
TRBV7-2	12	TRBJ2-5	ASSLVADLETQY
TRBV4-3	17	TRBJ2-5	ASSQELVFGSGTQETQY
TRBV28	14	TRBJ1-5	ASRLLGGGSTQPQH
TRBV11-2	17	TRBJ2-1	ASSLGGLPGTSSYNEQF
TRBV12-3/TRBV12-4	9	TRBJ1-1	ASTMNTEAF
TRBV5-6	11	TRBJ2-2	ASSPWDTGELF
TRBV20-1	15	TRBJ2-1	SASGRAPVRSYNEQF
TRBV2	13	TRBJ2-2	ASSEEHKNTGELF
TRBV29-1	13	TRBJ2-1	SVELQGWYVNEQF
TRBV5-1	13	TRBJ1-2	ASSLGSTGPGGYT
TRBV19	16	TRBJ2-1	ASSNPSSGVGSYNEQF
TRBV5-1	11	TRBJ1-2	ASSLTVSIGYT
TRBV5-1	14	TRBJ2-1	ASSTQAGTGYNEQF
TRBV12-3/TRBV12-4	12	TRBJ1-5	ASSLQGGSQPQH
TRBV7-9	11	TRBJ2-7	ASRPDSSYEQY
TRBV11-2	13	TRBJ2-5	ASSRALAGRETQY
TRBV3-1	12	TRBJ1-1	ASSPRGGYTEAF
TRBV28	15	TRBJ2-7	ASSSLGTSGILREQY
TRBV5-1	11	TRBJ1-2	ASSLDGQYGYT
TRBV3-1	11	TRBJ2-7	ASSQVPGSGQY
TRBV7-2	14	TRBJ2-5	ASSGSGGGIQETQY
TRBV5-6	12	TRBJ1-2	ASTLPNTADGYT